Presented here are 16 T cell receptor beta chains from one specimen sequenced in a study of blood T cell repertoires in COVID-19 (TCRdb year 2020). To prepare the library, the immunoSEQ multiplex PCR assay was applied. Entries here come from immuneACCESS through TCRdb and include only in-frame sequences with V and J called. Some clones fail to appear in such tables; in the studies checked, an unresolved V gene covers under half of the shortfall, and the cause of the remainder is unknown. The sample table records more than 200,000 clones; around nine tenths of these occur just once. 0.65% to 0.85% of the sample comes from the top ten. Specimen: peripheral blood. Receptor source: a man aged 35 to 55 with acute or convalescent COVID-19.

The DNA of the CDR3 is TGTGCCAGCAGACGGACCCTCGGAGGGGACACTGAAGCTTTCTTT. Its protein product is CASRRTLGGDTEAFF. V and J are TRBV2 and TRBJ1-1; D might be TRBD1 (5 bases). The CDR3 contains 15 residues. The germline V and J ends were trimmed by 6 bases and 3 bases, with 17 bases remaining between them. CDR1 and CDR2 (germline): SNHLY, FYNNEI.

V usage is TRBV24-1 and J usage is TRBJ1-1; D remains ambiguous. The V gene lost 2 bases and the J gene lost 4 bases, with 7 bases spanning the gap. There are 13 residues in the CDR3. Germline V lookup: CDR1 KGHDR, CDR2 SFDVKD. CDR3 sequence reads: CATSDWRGTEAFF. Written as DNA, the CDR3 is TGTGCCACCAGTGATTGGCGGGGCACTGAAGCTTTCTTT.

This clone was found once. The chain combines TRBV18 with TRBJ1-2, with 7 bases lining up with TRBD1. Germline CDR1 and CDR2: KGHSH and LQKENI. With V trimmed by 3 bases and J by 8 bases, 9 bases remained unmatched. CDR3 length: 14 amino acids. The chain's CDR3 is CASSPPGDSEGYTF. Written as DNA, the CDR3 is TGTGCCAGCTCACCCCCAGGGGACAGCGAGGGCTACACCTTC.

The V call is TRBV28, the J call TRBJ1-6; a weak D match, TRBD1 (6 bases). This CDR3 is built from 16 residues. Germline CDR1 MDHEN, CDR2 SYDVKM. The germline V and J ends were trimmed by 5 bases and 0 bases, with 11 bases remaining between them. The CDR3 nucleotides read TGTGCCAGCAGTCTACCAGGGGCCTCCTATAATTCACCCCTCCACTTT. This gives the protein CASSLPGASYNSPLHF.

J is TRBJ2-1 and V is TRBV5-5; D remains ambiguous. The CDR3 sequence is 14 residues long. V was pared by 0 bases and J by 3 bases, with 7 bases between. Germline lookup yields CDR1 SGHKS and CDR2 YYEKEE (reference sequence). The CDR3 reads CASSLELNYNEQFF. The CDR3 DNA reads as TGTGCCAGCAGCTTGGAACTAAACTACAATGAGCAGTTCTTC.

This chain joins TRBV2 and TRBJ2-2; 8 bases are a match to TRBD2. Germline loops: CDR1 SNHLY, CDR2 FYNNEI. J was trimmed by 3 bases and V by 7 bases; bases with no gene match: 4. The CDR3 has 14 residues. CDR3 protein: CASTAGVYTGELFF. DNA of the CDR3: TGTGCCAGCACAGCGGGAGTATACACCGGGGAGCTGTTTTTT.

J is TRBJ2-3 and V is TRBV4-2; D gene uncertain. Trimming stripped 2 bases from V and 0 bases from J, with 21 bases between. The CDR3 is made up of 19 amino acids. Germline CDR1 is LGHNA and CDR2 is YNFKEQ. CDR3 sequence: CASSQISLGELVSTDTQYF. CDR3 DNA sequence: TGTGCCAGCAGCCAAATTAGCCTCGGAGAGCTCGTTAGCACAGATACGCAGTATTTT.

On this clone itself: Germline is not matched at one junction end, which may reflect a read error. This sequence joins TRBV10-1 and TRBJ2-6; D perhaps matches TRBD1 (5 bases). The CDR3 consists of 14 residues. Germline V lookup: CDR1 WNHNN, CDR2 SYGVQD (reference sequence). CDR3 in DNA: TGCGCCAGCAGTGAGCACTCTGGGGCCAACGTCCCGACTTTC. This sequence encodes CASSEHSGANVPTF.

The chain carries TRBV4-3 and TRBJ2-7; maybe TRBD1 (6 bases). Germline V gene data show CDR1 as LGHNA and CDR2 as YSLEER. The germline V and J ends were trimmed by 0 bases and 5 bases, with 14 bases remaining between them. This CDR3 spans 15 amino acids. CDR3 region: CASSQDGQGFNEQYF. The CDR3 nucleotides read TGCGCCAGCAGCCAAGATGGCCAGGGGTTCAACGAGCAGTACTTC.

This chain links TRBV2 with TRBJ1-6; D is possibly TRBD1 (6 bases). The CDR3 runs 18 residues. Germline lookup yields CDR1 SNHLY and CDR2 FYNNEI. V was trimmed by 7 bases and J by 0 bases, leaving 19 bases between them. The DNA for the CDR3 is TGTGCCAGCATTCAACAGGGCCCCACTAGCTCCTATAATTCACCCCTCCACTTT. Encoded protein: CASIQQGPTSSYNSPLHF.

This rearrangement joins TRBV3-1 (or the pseudogene TRBV3-2) to TRBJ2-1, with TRBD2 identical over 8 bases. CDR3 size: 19 residues. Per the germline V gene, CDR1 is LGHDT and CDR2 is YNNKEL (reference sequence). Unmatched junction bases numbered 11, after V lost 1 base and J lost 0 bases. CDR3 DNA sequence: TGTGCCAGCAGCCAAGGCGCAAGCGGGAGTTCCAGCTCCTACAATGAGCAGTTCTTC. It specifies CASSQGASGSSSSYNEQFF.

The chain links TRBV5-6 to TRBJ2-2, with D possibly matching TRBD2 (5 bases). The CDR3 has 15 amino acids. CDR1 is SGHDT and CDR2 is YYEEEE in the germline V gene. Trimming shortened V by 1 base and J by 7 bases, and 14 bases separated the two germline ends. This CDR3 reads CASSLFEGGVGELFF. The CDR3 DNA is TGTGCCAGCAGCTTGTTTGAGGGTGGAGTCGGGGAGCTGTTTTTT.

CDR3 DNA sequence: TGTGCCAGCAGCTTTTACAGCAGCTCCTATAATTCACCCCTCCACTTT. This codes for CASSFYSSSYNSPLHF. The chain is built from TRBV7-8 and TRBJ1-6; D is ambiguous. This CDR3 has 16 amino acids. The V and J ends lost 3 bases and 0 bases respectively, with 9 bases between them. Germline assignment: CDR1 SGHVS and CDR2 FQNEAQ.

The V call is TRBV7-8, the J call TRBJ1-5; D is perhaps TRBD1 (6 bases). Trimming pared 3 bases from V and 2 bases from J, leaving 11 bases between. The length of the CDR3 is 15 residues. Germline V gene data show CDR1 as SGHVS and CDR2 as FQNEAQ. Here the CDR3 reads CASSFRGGGNQPQHF. CDR3 bases: TGTGCCAGCAGCTTCAGGGGAGGGGGCAATCAGCCCCAGCATTTT.

This clone was recorded once. The chain recombines TRBV25-1 with TRBJ2-5; weak D call: TRBD1 (5 bases). Germline V CDR1 and CDR2: MGHDK, SYGVNS. The CDR3 runs 13 residues. Trimming removed 3 bases from V and 5 bases from J, with 10 bases in between. The CDR3 region has the DNA TGTGCCAGCAGTGACCCAGGGCGGGAGACCCAGTACTTC. This sequence encodes CASSDPGRETQYF.

The V gene is TRBV6-5, the J gene TRBJ1-1, with D possibly matching TRBD1 (6 bases). The CDR3 contains 15 residues. Trimming took 4 bases from V and 1 from J, leaving 13 bases between them. Germline lookup yields CDR1 MNHEY and CDR2 SVGAGI. The CDR3 loop is CASSSRQAWNTEAFF. The CDR3 region has the DNA TGTGCCAGCAGTTCACGACAGGCGTGGAACACTGAAGCTTTCTTT.